The 28 T cell receptor beta chains presented below share a single source sample, sequenced in a study of monozygotic twins with cystic fibrosis. Only in-frame clones appear in the TCRdb table, and some are missing; sequencing was by immunoSEQ multiplex PCR. Among some 14,000 clones listed, 85% to 95% were seen once. The source material was blood. These TCRs come from a girl aged 2-10 years with cystic fibrosis.

The rearrangement joins TRBV11-2 to TRBJ1-2, with 7 bases identical to TRBD1. With 5 bases clipped from V and 1 base from J, the junction kept 13 bases outside the gene matches. Germline loops: CDR1 SGHAT, CDR2 FQNNGV. There are 17 residues in the CDR3. CDR3 sequence reads: CASSPVRGRTFNYGYTF. CDR3 sequence (DNA): TGTGCCAGCAGCCCAGTAAGGGGGCGGACATTTAACTATGGCTACACCTTC.

The rearrangement uses TRBV6-1 and TRBJ1-5; D unclear. In germline, CDR1 is MNHNS, CDR2 SASEGT. V was shortened by 2 bases and J by 7 bases, with 6 bases between the two germline ends. The length of the CDR3 is 12 residues. CDR3 in amino acids: CASSEFSQPQHF. The CDR3 nucleotides are TGTGCCAGCAGTGAATTCTCCCAGCCCCAGCATTTT.

J is TRBJ2-1 and V is TRBV13, with TRBD2 matching over 11 bases. In germline, CDR1 is PRHDT, CDR2 FYEKMQ (reference sequence). Trimming at V came to 5 bases and at J to 4 bases, leaving 4 bases not matched to a gene. CDR3 length equals 15 residues. In nucleotides, the CDR3 is TGTGCCAGCAGCCTCGGGACTAGCGGATACAATGAGCAGTTCTTC. Amino acids: CASSLGTSGYNEQFF. The complete variable domain, with remaining parts taken from reference TRBV13 and TRBJ2-1, reads AAGVIQSPRHLIKEKRETATLKCYPIPRHDTVYWYQQGPGQDPQFLISFYEKMQSDKGSIPDRFSAQQFSDYHSELNMSSLELGDSALYFCASSLGTSGYNEQFFGPGTRLTVL.

V usage is TRBV11-2 and J usage is TRBJ2-7, with D perhaps TRBD2 (5 bases). V dropped 1 base and J dropped 6 bases, with 13 bases sitting between them. The CDR3 extends over 14 amino acids. Germline loops: CDR1 SGHAT, CDR2 FQNNGV. CDR3 coding DNA: TGTGCCAGCAGCTTAGGTCTAGCAGGTGGCGAGCAGTACTTC. It codes for CASSLGLAGGEQYF.

V gene TRBV27 combines with J gene TRBJ2-7; 13 nucleotides agree with TRBD2. From germline, CDR1 is MNHEY and CDR2 SMNVEV (reference sequence). The CDR3 consists of 14 residues. With 6 bases clipped from V and 3 bases from J, the junction kept 2 bases outside the gene matches. The CDR3 protein is CASSRTSGSYEQYF. CDR3 bases: TGTGCCAGCAGCCGGACTAGCGGGAGCTACGAGCAGTACTTC.

The chain employs TRBV5-4 and TRBJ2-7, with 7 positions matching TRBD1. This CDR3 has 15 residues. Germline V gene sequence: CDR1 SGHNT, CDR2 YYREEE (reference sequence). V shed 3 bases, J shed 3 bases, and the junction held 9 bases outside the gene matches. CDR3 DNA sequence: TGTGCCAGCAGCTCACCCGGGACAGCTAACTACGAGCAGTACTTC. Translated, it gives CASSSPGTANYEQYF.

The V call is TRBV29-1, the J call TRBJ2-7, with TRBD2 matching over 7 bases. This CDR3 contains 13 residues. Germline V gene data show CDR1 as SQVTM and CDR2 as ANQGSEA. V shed 4 bases and J 1 base; nucleotides not matched to a gene: 4. CDR3 sequence: CSVGPGGSYEQYF. As DNA, the CDR3 is TGCAGCGTTGGCCCCGGGGGGTCCTACGAGCAGTACTTC.

The rearrangement uses TRBV6-5 and TRBJ2-3, with 7 bases lining up with TRBD1. The CDR3 contains 15 residues. Germline CDR1 and CDR2: MNHEY and SVGAGI. J was trimmed by 6 bases and V by 1 base; bases with no gene match: 7. The chain's CDR3 is CASSYYGGQSDTQYF. The CDR3 DNA sequence: TGTGCCAGCAGTTACTATGGGGGACAGTCGGATACGCAGTATTTT.

The CDR3, as DNA: TGTGCCAGCGGATACACCCTGGGTACTGAAGCTTTCTTT. This translates into CASGYTLGTEAFF. This rearrangement joins TRBV28 to TRBJ1-1; D not certain. This CDR3 comprises 13 residues. Germline CDR1 reads MDHEN; CDR2 reads SYDVKM. V dropped 8 bases and J dropped 5 bases, with 15 bases sitting between them.

The chain carries TRBV5-1 and TRBJ1-3; D is unresolved. The germline V gene encodes CDR1 SGHRS and CDR2 YFSETQ. The V and J ends lost 1 base and 8 bases respectively, with 13 bases between them. This CDR3 is built from 14 residues. The DNA of the CDR3 is TGCGCCAGCAGCTTGAGCGGGGTTAGGGACACCATATATTTT. This codes for CASSLSGVRDTIYF. Drawing the rest from reference TRBV5-1 and TRBJ1-3, the complete variable domain is KAGVTQTPRYLIKTRGQQVTLSCSPISGHRSVSWYQQTPGQGLQFLFEYFSETQRNKGNFPGRFSGRQFSNSRSEMNVSTLELGDSALYLCASSLSGVRDTIYFGEGSWLTVV.

The gene calls are TRBV5-1 and TRBJ2-5; D remains unclear. The CDR3 spans 13 residues. Trimming shortened V by 2 bases and J by 2 bases, and 7 bases separated the two germline ends. Germline-derived CDR1 and CDR2 are SGHRS and YFSETQ. The CDR3 nucleotides read TGCGCCAGCAGCTTCAAGTTACAAGAGACCCAGTACTTC. It specifies CASSFKLQETQYF.

The rearrangement uses TRBV30 and TRBJ2-2; D gene unclear. This CDR3 spans 13 amino acids. The germline CDR1 and CDR2 sequences are GTSNPN and SVGIG (reference sequence). Trimming took off 0 bases at V and 4 bases at J, with 6 bases between the two ends. DNA for the CDR3: TGTGCCTGGAGTGTACGAGGCACCGGGGAGCTGTTTTTT. Translating gives CAWSVRGTGELFF.

The chain joins TRBV6-5 to TRBJ1-1, with D possibly matching TRBD1 (6 bases). V lost 2 bases, J lost 10 bases, and 14 bases lay in between. CDR1 is MNHEY, CDR2 SVGAGI, per germline. The CDR3 extends over 13 amino acids. CDR3 loop: CASSYGGPSGAFF. The CDR3 DNA reads as TGTGCCAGCAGTTACGGGGGCCCCTCAGGAGCTTTCTTT.

The DNA for the CDR3 is TGCAGCGTTGCTAGAACAGGCGGTAGCTATGGCTACACCTTC. Its translation: CSVARTGGSYGYTF. The chain links TRBV29-1 to TRBJ1-2; the D gene is possibly TRBD1 (5 bases). Germline CDR1 SQVTM, CDR2 ANQGSEA. The CDR3 runs 14 residues. The ends were cut back, 4 bases at V and 4 bases at J, with 16 bases in the middle.

V gene TRBV28 combines with J gene TRBJ2-1, with 9 bases identical to TRBD2. From germline, CDR1 is MDHEN and CDR2 SYDVKM. The CDR3 is 15 amino acids. J lost 4 bases, V lost 5 bases, and 6 bases had no gene match. In DNA, the CDR3 is TGTGCCAGCAGTCTTGGACTAGCGAGATACAATGAGCAGTTCTTC. This encodes CASSLGLARYNEQFF.

The V call is TRBV7-2, the J call TRBJ2-1, with D perhaps TRBD1 (5 bases). CDR1 and CDR2 from the germline V gene are SGHTA and FQGNSA. The germline V and J ends were trimmed by 8 bases and 4 bases, with 12 bases remaining between them. The CDR3 has 13 amino acids. The CDR3 sequence: CASGPKGYNEQFF. The CDR3 DNA reads as TGTGCCAGCGGGCCAAAGGGGTACAATGAGCAGTTCTTC. The whole variable domain, filled in from reference TRBV7-2 and TRBJ2-1, reads GAGVSQSPSNKVTEKGKDVELRCDPISGHTALYWYRQSLGQGLEFLIYFQGNSAPDKSGLPSDRFSAERTGGSVSTLTIQRTQQEDSAVYLCASGPKGYNEQFFGPGTRLTVL.

The V call is TRBV15, the J call TRBJ1-5; D gene uncertain. The CDR3 consists of 16 residues. V was shortened by 0 bases and J by 2 bases, with 11 bases between the two germline ends. Germline V CDR1 and CDR2: LNHNV, YYDKDF (reference sequence). The CDR3 DNA reads TGTGCCACCAGCAGAGACCCCCCCGGGGGCAATCAGCCCCAGCATTTT. It encodes CATSRDPPGGNQPQHF.

This chain joins TRBV5-4 and TRBJ1-2, with TRBD1 matching over 8 bases. The V gene end was trimmed by 5 bases and the J gene end by 7 bases; junction bases not matched to a gene: 10. The CDR3 totals 14 residues. In germline, CDR1 is SGHNT, CDR2 YYREEE (reference sequence). CDR3 DNA: TGTGCCAGCAGGAATTCAGGGGGCGCGCGTGGCTACACCTTC. Its translation: CASRNSGGARGYTF.

The genes are TRBV10-3 and TRBJ2-7; D call uncertain. The V and J ends lost 4 bases and 3 bases respectively, with 10 bases between them. Germline-derived CDR1 and CDR2 are ENHRY and SYGVKD. The CDR3 runs to 13 residues. The DNA for the CDR3 is TGTGCCATCAGTGCGGTCAGTAGCTACGAGCAGTACTTC. Its protein product is CAISAVSSYEQYF.

The chain carries TRBV30 and TRBJ2-3; D gene uncertain. V dropped 2 bases and J dropped 1 base, with 10 bases sitting between them. Germline lookup yields CDR1 GTSNPN and CDR2 SVGIG (reference sequence). The CDR3 runs 14 residues. The CDR3 DNA sequence: TGTGCCTGGAGTATCGGTATAGGCACAGATACGCAGTATTTT. Translating gives CAWSIGIGTDTQYF.

The chain recombines TRBV30 with TRBJ2-1; D is uncertain. Trimming cost V 4 bases and J 1 base, with 8 bases left between them. Germline V gene data show CDR1 as GTSNPN and CDR2 as SVGIG (reference sequence). This CDR3 has 13 residues. The DNA of the CDR3 is TGTGCCTGGAACAGTTTTTCCTACAATGAGCAGTTCTTC. Protein: CAWNSFSYNEQFF.

V usage is TRBV9 and J usage is TRBJ1-3, with 7 bases identical to TRBD1. This CDR3 spans 16 amino acids. CDR1 and CDR2 from the germline V gene are SGDLS and YYNGEE. Trimming at V came to 1 base and at J to 1 base, leaving 5 bases not matched to a gene. CDR3 loop: CASSVKRQGSGNTIYF. CDR3 DNA: TGTGCCAGCAGCGTAAAGCGACAGGGTTCTGGAAACACCATATATTTT.

The chain couples TRBV7-8 to TRBJ1-5; 7 nucleotides match TRBD1. J lost 7 bases, V lost 2 bases, and 2 bases had no gene match. This CDR3 has 13 amino acids. CDR1 SGHVS and CDR2 FQNEAQ come from the germline V gene. The CDR3 here is CASSLNRGQPQHF. CDR3 coding DNA: TGTGCCAGCAGCTTAAACAGGGGCCAGCCCCAGCATTTT.

The chain combines TRBV28 with TRBJ2-7; D not certain. This CDR3 has 13 amino acids. Germline lookup yields CDR1 MDHEN and CDR2 SYDVKM. The germline V and J ends were trimmed by 2 bases and 2 bases, with 7 bases remaining between them. This CDR3 is CASSLNGPYEQYF. CDR3 DNA: TGTGCCAGCAGTTTAAATGGGCCCTACGAGCAGTACTTC.

The gene calls are TRBV19 and TRBJ2-7, with TRBD2 identical over 7 bases. CDR1 LNHDA and CDR2 SQIVND come from the germline V gene (reference sequence). The CDR3 is 16 amino acids. V shed 4 bases and J 0 bases; nucleotides not matched to a gene: 9. CDR3 nucleotide sequence: TGTGCCAGTAGTAGTTTACTTGCGGGGGACTCCTACGAGCAGTACTTC. The encoded protein is CASSSLLAGDSYEQYF.

Worth noting for this clone: The junction and the germline gene differ at one end; a read error may be behind it. The J gene is TRBJ2-5, the V gene TRBV7-9; the D is unclear. The CDR3 sequence is 11 residues long. Germline V gene lookup returns CDR1 SEHNR and CDR2 FQNEAQ (reference sequence). CDR3: CASSSREAQYF. The CDR3, as DNA: TGTGCCAGCAGCTCAAGAGAGGCCCAGTACTTC.

The chain joins TRBV19 to TRBJ1-2, with TRBD1 identical over 12 bases. CDR1 and CDR2 from the germline V gene are LNHDA and SQIVND (reference sequence). V lost 10 bases to trimming and J lost 8 bases; unmatched junction nucleotides: 17. The CDR3 sequence is 16 residues long. The CDR3 is CATFRPGTGGKRGYTF. The CDR3 coding sequence is TGTGCCACCTTCAGGCCCGGGACAGGGGGCAAACGAGGCTACACCTTC.

J is TRBJ2-7 and V is TRBV7-2; a possible D gene is TRBD2 (5 bases). The CDR3 is 17 amino acids. V gave up 2 bases and J gave up 5 bases, with 22 bases separating them. The germline V gene encodes CDR1 SGHTA and CDR2 FQGNSA. CDR3 in DNA: TGTGCCAGCAGCTTATTTAGCGCCCCACGAGTAAGGCACGAGCAGTACTTC. As protein: CASSLFSAPRVRHEQYF.